This note documents a single T cell receptor (beta chain) sequence. Original handling: Estimated nucleated cell counts came from reference gene primer amplification. Data came from immunoSEQ multiplex PCR; TCRdb stores just in-frame clones and leaves some out. V and J calls and clone size are copied from that table; D and trimming were computed from the DNA. This table holds about 200,000 clones, about 80% found once. This entry is derived from a study of blood T cell repertoires in COVID-19. Overall study context: Sources were T cells, B-cell-depleted T cells, or PBMCs; the material itself was cDNA or gDNA.

Trimming removed 8 bases at V and 0 bases at J, with 7 bases between. The CDR3 loop spans 13 amino acids. The sequence was collected from a human donor with acute or convalescent COVID-19. The donor label of this sample is uncertain. The gene calls are TRBV12-3 or TRBV12-4 and TRBJ1-4, with D hard to call. The sample taken for sequencing was peripheral blood. CDR3 in amino acids: CASLGATNEKLFF. CDR3 sequence (DNA): TGTGCCAGCCTCGGGGCAACTAATGAAAAACTGTTTTTT.